The 16 T cell receptor beta chains presented below share a single source sample, sequenced in a study of cytomegalovirus exposure and HLA in healthy donors (dated by TCRdb to 2017 to 2019). Libraries came from the immunoSEQ multiplex PCR assay. For the multiplex PCR, a mixture combining 60 forward primers for TCR Vbeta segments and 13 reverse primers for TCR Jbeta segments was used. TCRdb re-hosts the immuneACCESS table, in-frame sequences only. Its copies lack some clones; in the studies checked, an unresolved V gene accounts for under half of them, and the cause for the rest is not known. Counted in this sample were 130,000 to 150,000 clones; 80% of them appeared once. Roughly 4.5% of the sample is in the top ten clones. Sequencing was performed on PBMCs. These receptors all stem from a man in his forties or fifties in good health and CMV-seronegative.

A single count supports this clone. The V call is TRBV28, the J call TRBJ2-1; 15 bases line up with TRBD2. Germline-derived CDR1 and CDR2 are MDHEN and SYDVKM. The CDR3 has 19 residues. Losses at the gene ends were 1 base for V and 1 base for J; bases not matched to a gene: 5. The CDR3 spells CASSLSGLAGGFSYNEQFF. Written as DNA, the CDR3 is TGTGCCAGCAGTTTATCGGGACTAGCGGGGGGTTTTTCCTACAATGAGCAGTTCTTC.

The genes are TRBV10-2 and TRBJ2-5; D possibly corresponds to TRBD2 (5 bases). Germline CDR1 WSHSY, CDR2 SAAADI. Trimming cost V 4 bases and J 7 bases, with 16 bases left between them. This CDR3 is 14 amino acids long. For the CDR3, the DNA is TGCGCCAGCAGTGTTCAGAACAGCCGGGGGACCCAGTACTTC. Translated, it gives CASSVQNSRGTQYF.

A single count supports this clone. The chain employs TRBV6-6 and TRBJ2-7, with 7 bases matching TRBD1. This CDR3 is built from 13 residues. Germline lookup yields CDR1 MNHNY and CDR2 SVGAGI (reference sequence). V was pared by 10 bases and J by 4 bases, with 10 bases of the junction left unmatched. The CDR3 DNA follows: TGTGCCACCAAGGACAGGCTTCGTTACGAGCAGTACTTC. The encoded protein is CATKDRLRYEQYF.

V is TRBV4-1 and J is TRBJ1-6; 8 bases match TRBD1. After removal of 2 bases from V and 7 bases from J, the junction contained 4 bases not matched to a gene. Germline loops: CDR1 MGHRA, CDR2 YSYEKL. The CDR3 runs 15 residues. The CDR3 nucleotides read TGCGCCAGCAGCCAAATGGACAGGGAAAATTCACCCCTCCACTTT. The encoded protein is CASSQMDRENSPLHF.

This sequence joins TRBV27 and TRBJ1-6; tentatively, D is TRBD1 (6 bases). Trimming took off 6 bases at V and 0 bases at J, with 18 bases between the two ends. CDR1 MNHEY and CDR2 SMNVEV come from the germline V gene (reference sequence). This CDR3 is built from 18 residues. CDR3 in amino acids: CASSRASRGSSYNSPLHF. The CDR3 nucleotides read TGTGCCAGCAGCCGCGCTTCTAGGGGGAGCTCCTATAATTCACCCCTCCACTTT.

The genes are TRBV5-4 and TRBJ2-3; maybe TRBD2 (6 bases). This CDR3 contains 16 residues. Between the trimmed V and J ends, which lost 0 bases and 6 bases, there was a span of 17 bases. Germline assignment: CDR1 SGHNT and CDR2 YYREEE (reference sequence). The CDR3 sequence: CASSLAGGSAGDTQYF. CDR3 in DNA: TGTGCCAGCAGCTTGGCCGGGGGATCTGCAGGGGATACGCAGTATTTT. The full variable domain, completed using reference TRBV5-4 and TRBJ2-3, is ETGVTQSPTHLIKTRGQQVTLRCSSQSGHNTVSWYQQALGQGPQFIFQYYREEENGRGNFPPRFSGLQFPNYSSELNVNALELDDSALYLCASSLAGGSAGDTQYFGPGTRLTVL.

Only one count was recorded for this clone. This rearrangement joins TRBV4-1 to TRBJ2-7; 9 bases fit TRBD2. The CDR3 totals 16 residues. J gave up 8 bases and V 0 bases, and 11 bases lay outside the gene matches. The germline CDR1 and CDR2 sequences are MGHRA and YSYEKL. In DNA, the CDR3 is TGCGCCAGCAGCCAAGATCCGGGCGGGGGGGCAACGCAGCAGTACTTC. Protein product: CASSQDPGGGATQQYF.

V gene TRBV19 combines with J gene TRBJ2-3, with D perhaps matching TRBD1 (5 bases). In germline, CDR1 is LNHDA, CDR2 SQIVND (reference sequence). The CDR3 covers 13 residues. Deletions cut 5 bases from V and 4 bases from J, with 10 bases between. The CDR3 coding sequence is TGTGCCAGTAGTCCAGGGTGGCCAGATACGCAGTATTTT. Amino acids: CASSPGWPDTQYF.

J is TRBJ1-5 and V is TRBV7-2, with D hard to call. The CDR3 spans 14 residues. The V end lost 5 bases, the J end lost 2 bases, and 10 bases lay between the germline ends. Germline V gene sequence: CDR1 SGHTA, CDR2 FQGNSA. The CDR3 spells CASSPFEGNQPQHF. The CDR3 DNA follows: TGTGCCAGCAGCCCGTTCGAGGGCAATCAGCCCCAGCATTTT.

This chain uses TRBV2 with TRBJ2-7, with 10 bases lining up with TRBD1. This CDR3 is built from 19 residues. Trimming cost V 1 base and J 0 bases; bases outside gene matches: 12. CDR1 and CDR2 from the germline V gene are SNHLY and FYNNEI. CDR3 in DNA: TGTGCCAGCAGTGAAGGCCGGACAGGGGGTCGAGCCCTCTCCTACGAGCAGTACTTC. Translation: CASSEGRTGGRALSYEQYF. Looking up the rest from reference TRBV2 and TRBJ2-7 gives the full variable domain: EPEVTQTPSHQVTQMGQEVILRCVPISNHLYFYWYRQILGQKVEFLVSFYNNEISEKSEIFDDQFSVERPDGSNFTLKIRSTKLEDSAMYFCASSEGRTGGRALSYEQYFGPGTRLTVT.

The chain has TRBV5-1 and TRBJ2-5; D perhaps matches TRBD1 (7 bases). The last part of the DNA fits TRBJ2-7 better; the J call may be wrong. This CDR3 comprises 15 residues. Germline loops: CDR1 SGHRS, CDR2 YFSETQ. CDR3 nucleotides: TGCGCCAGCAGCGGGACCCAGGGGGGTGTCTACGAGCAGTACTTC. This sequence encodes CASSGTQGGVYEQYF.

This clone has just a few counts. This chain connects TRBV5-8 to TRBJ1-1; TRBD1 agrees at 8 bases. Trimming took 5 bases from V and 0 from J; bases not matched to a gene: 6. Germline-derived CDR1 and CDR2 are SGHTS and YDEGEE. This CDR3 region has 15 residues. As DNA, the CDR3 is TGTGCCAGCAGTCCTACAGGGGGGATGAACACTGAAGCTTTCTTT. Translation: CASSPTGGMNTEAFF.

This clone was recorded a few times. The chain is built from TRBV6-6 and TRBJ2-3, with D possibly being TRBD2 (6 bases). Germline values: CDR1 MNHNY, CDR2 SVGAGI (reference sequence). The CDR3 extends over 15 amino acids. Trimming removed 3 bases at V and 6 bases at J, with 16 bases between. CDR3 amino acids: CASSYWGRSGDTQYF. CDR3 in DNA: TGTGCCAGCAGTTATTGGGGGAGGTCTGGGGATACGCAGTATTTT.

The V gene is TRBV7-2, the J gene TRBJ1-5; no clear D. The CDR3 extends over 13 amino acids. Germline-derived CDR1 and CDR2 are SGHTA and FQGNSA. Trimming took off 5 bases at V and 7 bases at J, with 12 bases between the two ends. CDR3: CASSLRAGQPQHF. CDR3 in DNA: TGTGCCAGCAGCCTCCGGGCGGGGCAGCCCCAGCATTTT.

This rearrangement joins TRBV5-1 to TRBJ1-1; 7 nucleotides match TRBD1. Germline V gene data show CDR1 as SGHRS and CDR2 as YFSETQ. The J segment lost 1 base and the V segment lost 4 bases, leaving 4 bases of the junction unmatched. The CDR3 extends over 14 amino acids. CDR3 coding DNA: TGCGCCAGCAGCAGAGGACAGGCGAACACTGAAGCTTTCTTT. Its protein is CASSRGQANTEAFF. Complete variable domain (other parts from reference TRBV5-1 and TRBJ1-1): KAGVTQTPRYLIKTRGQQVTLSCSPISGHRSVSWYQQTPGQGLQFLFEYFSETQRNKGNFPGRFSGRQFSNSRSEMNVSTLELGDSALYLCASSRGQANTEAFFGQGTRLTVV.

The chain is built from TRBV28 and TRBJ1-5, with D maybe TRBD1 (6 bases). V lost 6 bases and J 6 bases, leaving 15 bases between the germline ends. This CDR3 region has 14 residues. CDR1 and CDR2 (germline): MDHEN, SYDVKM. CDR3 amino acids: CASRAQGNGQPQHF. The CDR3 DNA sequence: TGTGCCAGCAGAGCGCAGGGGAATGGTCAGCCCCAGCATTTT.